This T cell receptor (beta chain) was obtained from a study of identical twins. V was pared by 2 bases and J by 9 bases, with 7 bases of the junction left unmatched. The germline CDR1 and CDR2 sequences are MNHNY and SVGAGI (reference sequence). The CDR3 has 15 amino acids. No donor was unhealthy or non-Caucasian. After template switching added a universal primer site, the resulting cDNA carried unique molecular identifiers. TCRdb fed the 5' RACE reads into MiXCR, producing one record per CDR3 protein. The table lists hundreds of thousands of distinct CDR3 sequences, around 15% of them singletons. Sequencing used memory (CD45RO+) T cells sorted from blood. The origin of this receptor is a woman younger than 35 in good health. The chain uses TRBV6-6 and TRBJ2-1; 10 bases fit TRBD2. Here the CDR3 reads CASSYSPSGGREQFF. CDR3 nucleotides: TGTGCCAGCAGTTACAGTCCTAGCGGGGGACGTGAGCAGTTCTTC.